The entry that follows covers one TCR beta chain sequence. From germline, CDR1 is SGHRS and CDR2 YFSETQ. Trimming removed 4 bases from V and 3 bases from J; junction bases left unmatched: 6. The CDR3 covers 14 residues. Recruits, aged about 18 to 100 years, lived in 20 to 30 US areas. Clinical histories supplied by participants themselves formed the basis of cohort assignment. Donors in Cohort 3 who had recovered were those with two negative PCRs, healthcare professional clearance, or resolution of their symptoms. This sample is drawn from a study of blood T cell repertoires in COVID-19. About the study: COVID-19 samples from acute and convalescent phases originated in the United States, Italy and Spain.

Profiling relied on immunoSEQ multiplex PCR, and the TCRdb table lists in-frame clones only, not all of them. Of under 300,000 clones listed, about 88% are singletons. Sequenced: PBMCs or T cells enriched from blood (not recorded which). The clonotype was recovered from a woman between 50 and 59 years old who had recovered from COVID-19. The chain is built from TRBV5-1 and TRBJ2-7; 8 nucleotides agree with TRBD2. The CDR3 spells CASSGSGSLYEQYF. The CDR3, as DNA: TGCGCCAGCAGCGGGAGCGGGAGTCTCTACGAGCAGTACTTC.